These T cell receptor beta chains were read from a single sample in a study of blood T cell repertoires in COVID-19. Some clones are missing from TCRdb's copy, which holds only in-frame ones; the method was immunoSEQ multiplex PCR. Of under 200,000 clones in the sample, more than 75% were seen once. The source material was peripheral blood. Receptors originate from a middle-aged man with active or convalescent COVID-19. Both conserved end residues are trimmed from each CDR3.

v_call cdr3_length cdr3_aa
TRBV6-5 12 ASSPQGRQQPQH
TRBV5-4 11 ASSLDRDGELF
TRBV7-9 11 ASSQEGGSPLH
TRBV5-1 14 ASSGTGGSWTDTQY
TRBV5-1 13 ASYKEGSGANVLT
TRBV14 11 ASSAGANQPQH
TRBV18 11 ASSPDGNYGYT
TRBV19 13 ASRNDGSSYNEQF
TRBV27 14 ASSYEQGLLHSPLH
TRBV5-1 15 ASSYKFPSGSPHEQY
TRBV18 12 ASSPDREDYGYT
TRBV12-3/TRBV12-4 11 ASTNRDRTEAF
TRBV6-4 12 ASGTDRSGSPLH
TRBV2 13 ASGYRGLSDTEAF
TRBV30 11 AWSLQGGQPQH
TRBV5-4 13 ASSLDGSGGDGYT
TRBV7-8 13 ASSLTGLAAETQY
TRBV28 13 ASSFASGRRGEQF
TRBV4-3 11 ASSQDTSDEQF
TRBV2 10 ASSEARQPQH
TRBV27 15 ASSLLVGQGENTEAF
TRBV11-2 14 ASSLLEQGFLSEQF
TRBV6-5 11 ASINRVRTEAF
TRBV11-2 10 ASSSHDGAQY
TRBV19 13 ASTRTQNMNTEAF
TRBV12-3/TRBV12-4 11 ASSGTGGDEQF
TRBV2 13 ASSDPAFSYNEQF
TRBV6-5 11 ASRSGSDYEQY
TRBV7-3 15 ASSHIARDTLTDTQY
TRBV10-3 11 AIGTGSSYEQY
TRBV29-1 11 SVGGQGNYGYT
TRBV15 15 ATSPDRGIALNTEAF
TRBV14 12 ASSQEPRVGGYT
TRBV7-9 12 ASSLGQNTDTQY
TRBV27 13 ASSPSSTFTDTQY
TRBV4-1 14 ASSQVATGASSPLH
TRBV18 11 ASSPFSTDTQY
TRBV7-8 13 ASSLRAGGPNEQF
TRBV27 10 ASSLLGQPQH
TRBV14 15 ASSQVDLRTGSSPLH
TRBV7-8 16 ASSPILAGGPGRDTQY
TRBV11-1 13 ASSLAGTTNTEAF
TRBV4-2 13 ASSQISANQETQY
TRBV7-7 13 ASSSLPGTDYEQY
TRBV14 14 ASSQEAGSGANVLT
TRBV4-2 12 ASSTRQGTEKLF
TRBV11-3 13 ASGKDSTGEETQY
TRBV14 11 ASRQGNNSPLH
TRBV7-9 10 ASSPLGQDYT
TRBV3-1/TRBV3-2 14 ASSQDRRGGNEKLF
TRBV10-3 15 AISESGREPPYNEQF
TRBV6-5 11 ASSRDRFYEQF
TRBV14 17 ASSQRSLLTSGRRDEQF
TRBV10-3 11 AISESTLQPQH